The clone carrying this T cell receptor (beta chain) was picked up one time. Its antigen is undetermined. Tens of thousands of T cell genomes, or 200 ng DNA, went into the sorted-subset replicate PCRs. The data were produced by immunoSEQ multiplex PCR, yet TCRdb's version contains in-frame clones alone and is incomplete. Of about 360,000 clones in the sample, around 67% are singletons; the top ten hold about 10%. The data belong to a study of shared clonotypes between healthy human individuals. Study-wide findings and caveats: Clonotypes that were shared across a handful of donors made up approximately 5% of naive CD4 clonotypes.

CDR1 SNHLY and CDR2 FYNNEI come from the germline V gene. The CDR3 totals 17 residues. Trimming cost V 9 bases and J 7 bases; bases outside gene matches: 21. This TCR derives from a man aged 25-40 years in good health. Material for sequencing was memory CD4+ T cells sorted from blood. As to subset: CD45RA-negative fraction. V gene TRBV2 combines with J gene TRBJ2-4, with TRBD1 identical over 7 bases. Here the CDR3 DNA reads TGTGCCAGTCTCCCGGCGGCTGGACAGGCTAACTGGAACATTCAGTACTTC. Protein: CASLPAAGQANWNIQYF.